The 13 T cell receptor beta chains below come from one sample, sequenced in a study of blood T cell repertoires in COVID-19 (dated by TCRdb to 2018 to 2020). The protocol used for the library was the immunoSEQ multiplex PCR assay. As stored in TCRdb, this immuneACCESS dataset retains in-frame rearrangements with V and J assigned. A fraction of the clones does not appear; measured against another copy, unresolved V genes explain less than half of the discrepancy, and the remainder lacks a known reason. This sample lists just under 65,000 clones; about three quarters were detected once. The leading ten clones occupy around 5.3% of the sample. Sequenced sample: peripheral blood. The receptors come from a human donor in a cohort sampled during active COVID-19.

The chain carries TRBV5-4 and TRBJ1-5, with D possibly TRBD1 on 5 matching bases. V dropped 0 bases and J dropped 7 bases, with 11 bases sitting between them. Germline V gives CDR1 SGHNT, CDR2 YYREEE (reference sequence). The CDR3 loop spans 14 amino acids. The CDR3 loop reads CASSLAGLEQPQHF. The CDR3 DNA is TGTGCCAGCAGCTTGGCAGGGCTCGAGCAGCCCCAGCATTTT. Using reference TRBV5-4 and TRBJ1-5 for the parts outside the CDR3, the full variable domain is ETGVTQSPTHLIKTRGQQVTLRCSSQSGHNTVSWYQQALGQGPQFIFQYYREEENGRGNFPPRFSGLQFPNYSSELNVNALELDDSALYLCASSLAGLEQPQHFGDGTRLSIL.

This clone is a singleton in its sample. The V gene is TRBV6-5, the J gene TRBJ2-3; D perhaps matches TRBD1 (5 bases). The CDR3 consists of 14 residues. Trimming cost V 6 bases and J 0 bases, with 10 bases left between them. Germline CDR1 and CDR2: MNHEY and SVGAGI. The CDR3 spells CASSRPGSTDTQYF. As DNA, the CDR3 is TGTGCCAGCAGCCGACCAGGGAGCACAGATACGCAGTATTTT.

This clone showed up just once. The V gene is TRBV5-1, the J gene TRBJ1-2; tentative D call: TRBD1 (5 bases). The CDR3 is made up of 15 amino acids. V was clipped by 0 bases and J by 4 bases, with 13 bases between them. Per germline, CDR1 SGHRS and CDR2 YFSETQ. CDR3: CASSLEAEGAYGYTF. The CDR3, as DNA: TGCGCCAGCAGCTTGGAGGCAGAAGGGGCCTATGGCTACACCTTC.

The CDR3 loop is CASKRTGDNEQFF. DNA for the CDR3: TGTGCCAGTAAACGGACAGGGGACAATGAGCAGTTCTTC. The J gene is TRBJ2-1, the V gene TRBV19, with 9 nucleotides matching TRBD1. V shed 7 bases and J 5 bases; nucleotides not matched to a gene: 3. This CDR3 spans 13 amino acids. CDR1 LNHDA and CDR2 SQIVND come from the germline V gene (reference sequence).

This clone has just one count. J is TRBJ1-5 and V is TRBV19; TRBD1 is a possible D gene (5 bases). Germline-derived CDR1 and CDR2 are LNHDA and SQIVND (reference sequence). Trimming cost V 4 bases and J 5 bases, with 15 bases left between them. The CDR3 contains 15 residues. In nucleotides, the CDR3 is TGTGCCAGTAGTACTAGACGGCCGGGGGATCAGCCCCAGCATTTT. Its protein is CASSTRRPGDQPQHF.

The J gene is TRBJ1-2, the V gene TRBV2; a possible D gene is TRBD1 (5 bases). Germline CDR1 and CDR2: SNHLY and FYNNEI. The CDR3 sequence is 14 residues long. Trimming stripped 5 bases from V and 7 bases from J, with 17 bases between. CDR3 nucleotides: TGTGCCAGCAGTCCATCGACTCAGGGATTTGGCTACACCTTC. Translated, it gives CASSPSTQGFGYTF.

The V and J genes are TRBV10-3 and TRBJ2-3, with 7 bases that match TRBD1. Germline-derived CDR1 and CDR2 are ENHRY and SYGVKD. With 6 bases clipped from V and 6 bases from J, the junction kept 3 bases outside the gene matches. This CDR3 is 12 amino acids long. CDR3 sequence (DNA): TGTGCCATCAGCCCACAGGGGGATACGCAGTATTTT. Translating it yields CAISPQGDTQYF.

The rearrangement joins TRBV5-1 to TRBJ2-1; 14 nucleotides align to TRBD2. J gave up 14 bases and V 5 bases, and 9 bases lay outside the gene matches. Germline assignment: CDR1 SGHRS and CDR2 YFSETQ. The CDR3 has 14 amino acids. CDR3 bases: TGCGCCAGCAGTTGGGGGACTAGCGGGGGCAGTGAGTTCTTC. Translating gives CASSWGTSGGSEFF.

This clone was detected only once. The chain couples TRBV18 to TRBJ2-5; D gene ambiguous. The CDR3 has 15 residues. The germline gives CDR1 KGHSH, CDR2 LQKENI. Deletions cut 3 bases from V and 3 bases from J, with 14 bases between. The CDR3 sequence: CASSPRVETEETQYF. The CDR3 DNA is TGTGCCAGCTCACCTCGGGTAGAAACTGAAGAGACCCAGTACTTC.

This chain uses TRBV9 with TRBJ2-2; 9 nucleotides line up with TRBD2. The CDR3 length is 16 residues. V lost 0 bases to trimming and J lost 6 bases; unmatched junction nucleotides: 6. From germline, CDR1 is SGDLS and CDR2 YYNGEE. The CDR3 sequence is CASSVEGSGGPGELFF. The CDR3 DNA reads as TGTGCCAGCAGCGTAGAGGGTAGCGGGGGTCCCGGGGAGCTGTTTTTT.

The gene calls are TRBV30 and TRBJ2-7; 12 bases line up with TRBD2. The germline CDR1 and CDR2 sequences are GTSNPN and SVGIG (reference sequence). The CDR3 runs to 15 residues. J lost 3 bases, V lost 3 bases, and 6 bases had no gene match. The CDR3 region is CAWRPPGLAGYEQYF. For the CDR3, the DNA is TGTGCCTGGAGGCCACCGGGACTAGCGGGCTACGAGCAGTACTTC.

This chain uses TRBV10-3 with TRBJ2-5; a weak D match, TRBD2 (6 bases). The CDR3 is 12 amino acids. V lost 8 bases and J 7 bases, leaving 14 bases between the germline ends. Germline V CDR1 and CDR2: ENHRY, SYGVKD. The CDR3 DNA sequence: TGTGCCATCCGTGGCGGGGCGATGACCCAGTACTTC. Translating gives CAIRGGAMTQYF.

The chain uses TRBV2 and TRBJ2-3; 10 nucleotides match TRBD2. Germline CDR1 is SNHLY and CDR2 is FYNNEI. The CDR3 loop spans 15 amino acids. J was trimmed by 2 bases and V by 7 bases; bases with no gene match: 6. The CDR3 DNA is TGTGCCAGCAACCCAACTAGCGGGGCCACAGATACGCAGTATTTT. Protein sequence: CASNPTSGATDTQYF.